These T cell receptor beta chains were read from a single sample in a study of cytomegalovirus exposure and HLA in healthy donors. Assay used: immunoSEQ multiplex PCR; TCRdb lists only in-frame clones, some missing. The sample has 150,000 to 200,000 clones; over 85% are singletons. Material: PBMCs. These receptors came from a woman aged 18-29 years in good health and CMV-seropositive. Both conserved end residues are part of each CDR3. The D gene is left open where the match is weak. A clone size is listed for some rows: how often the clone was seen (once, few, many), or a class if it is expanded.

J	D	size	V	CDR3	DNA
TRBJ2-1	TRBD2	-	TRBV7-6	CASSLRPSGAIPYNEQFF	TGTGCCAGCAGCTTAAGACCTAGCGGAGCTATCCCCTACAATGAGCAGTTCTTC
TRBJ1-2	TRBD1	-	TRBV6-5	CASSYEGTGGLGYTF	TGTGCCAGCAGTTACGAGGGGACAGGGGGCCTTGGCTACACCTTC
TRBJ2-2	TRBD2	few	TRBV28	CASTLAGGRTGELFF	TGTGCCAGCACTTTAGCGGGAGGACGGACCGGGGAGCTGTTTTTT
TRBJ1-2	TRBD1	-	TRBV4-2	CASSQAAGTGTYGYTF	TGTGCCAGCAGCCAAGCAGCTGGGACAGGGACCTATGGCTACACCTTC
TRBJ1-2	-	-	TRBV28	CASSWGAGNYGYTF	TGTGCCAGCAGTTGGGGCGCAGGAAACTATGGCTACACCTTC
TRBJ2-1	TRBD2	once	TRBV7-6	CASSLVVSQAGGPIEQFF	TGTGCCAGCAGCTTAGTGGTCTCTCAAGCGGGAGGGCCCATTGAGCAGTTCTTC
TRBJ2-2	-	-	TRBV11-2	CASSLGLVRTGELFF	TGTGCCAGCAGCCTGGGGCTAGTCCGTACCGGGGAGCTGTTTTTT
TRBJ1-1	TRBD1	-	TRBV7-8	CASNPQGWTEAFF	TGTGCCAGCAACCCACAGGGGTGGACTGAAGCTTTCTTT
TRBJ1-3	-	-	TRBV30	CAWAGLFSGNTIYF	TGTGCCTGGGCCGGACTATTCTCTGGAAACACCATATATTTT
TRBJ2-7	-	-	TRBV5-8	CASSAWPGSSTFEQYF	TGTGCCAGCAGCGCGTGGCCGGGATCCTCCACCTTCGAGCAGTACTTC
TRBJ1-4	-	-	TRBV19	CASSSTPAGAEKLFF	TGTGCCAGTAGTTCAACGCCGGCTGGGGCTGAAAAACTGTTTTTT
TRBJ1-2	-	-	TRBV11-3	CASSLGSNYGYTF	TGTGCCAGCAGCTTAGGCAGTAACTATGGCTACACCTTC